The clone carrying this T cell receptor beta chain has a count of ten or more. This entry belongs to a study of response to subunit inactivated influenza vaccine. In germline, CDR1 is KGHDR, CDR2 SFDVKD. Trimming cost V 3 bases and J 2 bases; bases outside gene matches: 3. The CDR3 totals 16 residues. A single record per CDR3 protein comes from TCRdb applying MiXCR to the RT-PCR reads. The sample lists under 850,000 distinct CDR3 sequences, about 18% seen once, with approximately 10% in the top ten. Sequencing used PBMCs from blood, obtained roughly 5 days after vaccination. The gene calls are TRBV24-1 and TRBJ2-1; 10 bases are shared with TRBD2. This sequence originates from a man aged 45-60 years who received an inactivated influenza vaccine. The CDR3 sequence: CATSDRTSGTYNEQFF. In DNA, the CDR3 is TGTGCCACCAGTGATCGTACTAGCGGGACCTACAATGAGCAGTTCTTC.